This TCR beta chain comes out of a study of shared clonotypes between healthy human individuals. V was cut by 3 bases and J by 12 bases, with 9 bases left in between. The CDR3 is 11 amino acids. Germline V gene lookup returns CDR1 ENHRY and CDR2 SYGVKD. Study-wide results and caveats: Rarefaction demonstrated incomplete sorted-subset sequencing despite large depth. Estimated clonotype richness was generally higher in naive than memory subsets.

This clone is a singleton in its sample. Its antigen remains unidentified. CD4+ cells yielded CD45RA+ naive and CD45RA-negative memory subsets. Sequenced by immunoSEQ multiplex PCR; TCRdb stores in-frame clones only, minus some. The data hold just over 2,000,000 clones, with 95% observed a single time. Sequenced sample: naive CD4+ T cells sorted from blood. The subset: CD45RA+ positively selected. This TCR was recovered from a man younger than 35 in good health. V and J are TRBV10-3 and TRBJ2-1; D not certain. The DNA of the CDR3 is TGTGCCATCAGTGACCTTGACGCGCAGTTCTTC. Translated: CAISDLDAQFF.